The clone carrying this T cell receptor beta chain was recorded only once. Per the germline V gene, CDR1 is MGHRA and CDR2 is YSYEKL. V dropped 0 bases and J dropped 5 bases, with 12 bases sitting between them. This CDR3 contains 15 residues. These data belong to a study of PD-L1 blockade in urothelial cancer. Time point defined: pretreatment peripheral blood. Per-patient samples, pretreatment and on-treatment, numbered 1 to 8. Assay: immunoSEQ multiplex PCR; the TCRdb copy retains only in-frame clones and omits some. The sample includes 50,000 to 55,000 clones, roughly 80% seen only once; the top ten take about 4%.

The rearrangement links TRBV4-1 to TRBJ2-3, with D possibly being TRBD2 (6 bases). Material: PBMCs, obtained around atezolizumab (anti-PD-L1) treatment. This TCR derives from an older man with urothelial cancer. CDR3 region: CASSQEGGTGDTQYF. The DNA of the CDR3 is TGCGCCAGCAGCCAAGAGGGCGGGACTGGAGATACGCAGTATTTT.